Reported below is one T cell receptor beta chain. Its cognate antigen has yet to be identified. Base quality data are lacking; no much larger clone is found one base away. Cut back by 8 bases and 2 bases, the V and J ends lie 7 bases apart. Via the germline V gene (reference sequence), CDR1 is DFQATT and CDR2 SNEGSKA. The cysteine opens and the phenylalanine closes a CDR3 of 11 amino acids. The DNA shown is the 33-base CDR3, in frame from base 1. This sample is part of a study of cytomegalovirus exposure and HLA in healthy donors (TCRdb year 2017). Regarding the study in general: According to an earlier analysis of 550 to 700 of the donors, roughly 180 million T cells yielded some 110 million unique TCR beta sequences and less than 300 Gb of sequence data. An early release covering 550 to 650 HLA-typed donors comprised approximately 300 gigabases of sequencing data and approximately 80 million unique TCR sequences. Of the roughly 410 genotyped donors, 65% to 90% were placed in the genetic ancestry cluster associated with self-reported Caucasian donors. The aim of the study was to test whether cataloging public T cell receptors could identify signatures of past pathogen exposure. The study profiled the T cell repertoires of 550 to 700 subjects by immunosequencing and related them to cytomegalovirus serostatus. Besides the first cohort of roughly 660 subjects, a separate validation cohort made up of 120 different subjects was used. To predict cytomegalovirus infection status, the study combined high-throughput TCR immunosequencing, statistical association of individual TCRs with disease status, and machine learning. To study patterns of TCR occurrence, a later analysis re-analyzed previously published TCR beta repertoires from 600 to 750 donors and added high-resolution HLA genotyping. In the later analysis, no new phenotypic data were used to find candidate immune exposures; instead, reliance was placed on TCR beta sequences and their occurrence across donors. In an earlier analysis of 587 of the donors, high-throughput TCR beta sequencing was used to judge whether each TCR beta V gene segment behaved as functional or pseudogenic. Donor age, sex, ethnicity and CMV serostatus were collected together with the repertoire data. A later genetic analysis used genome-wide SNP genotypes for about 60% of the 666 donors, treating that subset as a discovery cohort. Every repertoire in the discovery cohort had been generated on one and the same sequencing platform. Both class I and class II loci were covered by HLA typing, at four-digit resolution. The number of typed donors differed by locus: about 620-640 for A, B, C, DRB1 and DQB1; approximately 530 for DQA1; approximately 600 for DPA1; and roughly 450 for DPB1. Because of strong linkage in the cohort, roughly five DR-DQ haplotypes were treated as single units for association and clustering. Among some 400 genotyped donors of the cohort, an average of around 250,000 unique TCR beta nucleotide sequences was sequenced per donor, of which about 18% were non-productive. Overall results and qualifications from the work: Assigning TCR associations to individual alleles was difficult when HLA alleles, especially DR and DQ, strongly co-occurred. For the cohort, immune exposure information was limited to CMV serostatus. According to a later analysis, parvovirus B19, influenza, CMV and Epstein-Barr virus appeared linked to several top co-occurrence clusters. According to a later analysis, TCR association rates differed among HLA loci, with DRB1 alleles showing the most associated TCRs and HLA-C alleles showing the fewest. In a later genetic analysis, fewer N-insertions in productive TCRs were reported among donors in an Asian-associated ancestry cluster than the approximately 670-donor mean. A later analysis found that HLA-associated TCR beta chains were more clonally expanded and had lower generation probabilities than equally common non-associated chains. Presence/absence analyses assumed roughly uniform sequencing depth across donors, an assumption that may not hold. In a later genetic analysis, a missense DCLRE1C variant was associated with V-gene and J-gene trimming of TCR beta chains, and the association was replicated in an independent cohort. A later analysis associated 15,000 or so TCR beta sequences with specific HLA alleles at a false discovery rate of 0.05. A further reported finding was that TCR beta sequences accurately predicted the HLA-A and HLA-B alleles for most subjects in the first cohort. In vitro tests confirmed that a few of the cytomegalovirus-associated TCR beta chains recognize cytomegalovirus antigens. The classifier was reported to diagnose cytomegalovirus status with high specificity and sensitivity in both the original cohort and the validation cohort. A group of highly shared sequence variants was considered likely to be a technical artifact of the sequencing pipeline. The authors suggested that the approach could potentially be extended to other disease states and immunological phenotypes. This cohort had only TCR beta chains sequenced, and the lack of alpha or paired-chain data limited which features could be detected. The study listed 164 TCR beta chains as associated with cytomegalovirus. Broadly in line with IMGT annotations, most TCR beta V segments showed up in productive rearrangements about 90% or about 30% of the time in an earlier analysis of 587 of the donors. Correlated functional status among segregating V segments might reflect linkage disequilibrium, but an unknown experimental factor could not be ruled out. Because HLA typing was unavailable for some donors at each locus, only the typed subset was used in association tests. Because counts were too low, fewer than 20 rarely observed V segments, including chromosome 9 orphons, were excluded from the earlier analysis of 587 of the donors. Some IMGT-functional V segments, including TRBV6-2 and TRBV6-3, could not be told apart with the 87-base-pair reads, so those segments were excluded. Across donors, most TCR sequences were observed very rarely, whereas some public TCRs were present in many individuals. Most CMV-associated TCR beta chains appeared to be HLA-restricted in a later analysis, and the HLA associations seemed to be driven largely by CMV exposure.

Receptors were amplified or captured by the immunoSEQ multiplex PCR assay. The multiplex PCR relied on a mix of 60 forward primers for TCR Vbeta segments and 13 reverse primers for TCR Jbeta segments. The CDR3 region of rearranged TCR beta genes was amplified from genomic DNA with a multiplex PCR assay. Amplified TCR beta libraries were sequenced as 87-base-pair reads on the Illumina HiSeq System. The authors processed their data as follows. In a later analysis, tens of millions of unique TCR beta chains were counted across the 690 or so repertoires, and around 10 million of these chains were shared by at least two donors. Raw reads were error-corrected and collapsed into unique sequences by a nearest-neighbor algorithm in which closely related sequences were merged to remove PCR and sequencing errors. V, D and J gene segments were assigned by aligning CDR3 sequences to IMGT reference sequences. Each retained sequence needed at least a six-nucleotide match to both a V gene segment and a J gene segment. A rearrangement counted as productive if the CDR3 had no stop codons and remained in frame with V and J, and every other rearrangement counted as non-productive. CDR3 was defined by IMGT convention, running from the second conserved V-encoded cysteine to the conserved J-encoded phenylalanine. The earlier analysis of about 640 of the donors excluded any sequence lacking an unambiguous match to a single V gene segment. In an earlier analysis of a few hundred of the donors, V segments were called functional above 56.7% productive rearrangements and were called segregating when the between-donor standard deviation exceeded 5%. A statistical classification framework was built for diagnosing cytomegalovirus status from the catalog of TCR beta chain sequences. In a later analysis, V and J genes were assigned by comparing TCR nucleotide sequences against IMGT/GENE-DB human TR gene sequences. In a later analysis, CDR3 sequences and most-parsimonious VDJ recombination scenarios were assigned using the TCRdist pipeline. In a later analysis, each TCR beta chain was defined by its CDR3 amino acid sequence together with its V-gene family, and reads without a unique V-gene family were excluded. A later analysis removed 500 to 650 highly shared, low-generation-probability nucleotide sequences to deal with suspected cross-contamination and a sequencing artifact. For each public chain, a later analysis derived a clonal expansion index from normalized ranks of inferred template counts within each repertoire. In a later analysis, generation probabilities were computed using a VDJ recombination model fitted to out-of-frame rearrangements, and the results were checked against IGoR. Hypergeometric tests were used in a later analysis to score TCR-TCR, TCR-HLA and TCR-CMV co-occurrence, with a repertoire-size bias correction applied to the TCR pairs. False discovery rates were estimated in a later analysis by permuting HLA or CMV assignments 20 times. In a later analysis, co-occurring TCRs were grouped with DBSCAN, and TCRdist sequence similarity was added when clustering was performed within HLA-allele-positive subsets. Co-occurrence clustering excluded repertoires with fewer than 30,000 or more than 120,000 public chains, plus five with anomalous nucleotide sharing. Imported from immuneACCESS, the table was reduced by TCRdb to in-frame sequences with V and J called. These copies leave out some clones; in studies compared against another copy, an unresolved V gene accounts for under half, and the cause of the remainder is not known. Clonal size and the V and J genes are those of that table, whereas D and trimming came from the DNA. The sample table records 170,000 or so clones; under 85% of these occur just once. The ten largest clones capture 4.8% of the sample.

The cohort was made up of 650 to 700 healthy bone marrow donors. At the time of sampling, every cohort member was nominally healthy, though immune exposures that went unrecorded were likely present. The donor tested CMV seronegative, placing the donor among the 350 to 400 seronegative members of the cohort. A peripheral blood sample was provided by each donor, and peripheral blood mononuclear cells were used for TCR beta sequencing. The Qiagen DNeasy Blood Extraction Kit was used to extract genomic DNA from the blood cell samples. The sample taken for sequencing was PBMCs. The V and J genes are TRBV20-1 and TRBJ2-1; the best D guess is TRBD2, with 6 bases matching. The source is a man in his late teens or twenties in good health and CMV-seronegative. The DNA sequence reads TGCAGTCTAGCGACCTACAATGAGCAGTTCTTC. It translates to CSLATYNEQFF.